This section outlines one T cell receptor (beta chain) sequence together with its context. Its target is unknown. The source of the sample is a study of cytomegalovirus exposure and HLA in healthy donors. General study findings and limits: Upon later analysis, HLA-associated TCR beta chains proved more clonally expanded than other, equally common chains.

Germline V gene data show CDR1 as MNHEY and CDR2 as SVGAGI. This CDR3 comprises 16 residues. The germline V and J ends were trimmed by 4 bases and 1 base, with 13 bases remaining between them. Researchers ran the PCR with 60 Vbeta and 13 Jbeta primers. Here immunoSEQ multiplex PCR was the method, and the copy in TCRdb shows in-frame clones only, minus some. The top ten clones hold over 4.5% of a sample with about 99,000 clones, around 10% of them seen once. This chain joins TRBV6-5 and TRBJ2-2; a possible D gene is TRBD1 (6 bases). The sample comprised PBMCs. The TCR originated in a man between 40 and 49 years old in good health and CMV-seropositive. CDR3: CASSFLPGQNTGELFF. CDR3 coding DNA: TGTGCCAGCAGTTTCCTACCGGGACAGAACACCGGGGAGCTGTTTTTT.